The next 4 T cell receptor beta chains were all read from a single sample in a study of T cell responses to AZD1222 COVID-19 vaccine. Assay used: immunoSEQ multiplex PCR; TCRdb lists only in-frame clones, some missing. The sample yields more than 85,000 clones, over 75% seen once. The sequences come from peripheral blood, collected on day 0 of MenACWY control vaccination. These receptors were obtained from an adult in good health.

This clone was detected a few times. The J gene is TRBJ2-1, the V gene TRBV4-3; TRBD2 aligns across 9 bases. CDR1 is LGHNA, CDR2 YSLEER, per germline. The CDR3 totals 16 residues. The V and J ends lost 4 bases and 3 bases, in that order; junction bases with no gene match: 7. In DNA form, the CDR3 reads TGCGCCAGCAGCCTCTGGACTAGCGTTCGCTACAATGAGCAGTTCTTC. Protein: CASSLWTSVRYNEQFF.

The genes are TRBV19 and TRBJ1-5, with 7 bases identical to TRBD1. Germline CDR1 is LNHDA and CDR2 is SQIVND (reference sequence). V trimming: 5 bases; J trimming: 7 bases; junction bases outside the gene matches: 11. The CDR3 contains 15 residues. The CDR3 region has the DNA TGTGCCAGTAGTGAACAGGGGCTCCTAGAACAGCCCCAGCATTTT. This encodes CASSEQGLLEQPQHF.

The chain employs TRBV6-2 or TRBV6-3 and TRBJ1-5; D gene unclear. Germline CDR1 MNHEY, CDR2 SVGEGT. Trimming cost V 6 bases and J 6 bases, with 12 bases left between them. This CDR3 comprises 13 residues. The CDR3 nucleotides are TGTGCCAGCAGCCGACCCTCCGGTCAGCCCCAGCATTTT. It encodes CASSRPSGQPQHF.

CDR3 bases: TGTGCCAGCAGCAAAGAACTCGTGACAGTCAATCAGCCCCAGCATTTT. This gives the protein CASSKELVTVNQPQHF. The chain recombines TRBV21-1 with TRBJ1-5; the table gives TRBD1 as D, unverified against the DNA. TRBV21-1 is a pseudogene segment. The CDR3 is 16 residues long.